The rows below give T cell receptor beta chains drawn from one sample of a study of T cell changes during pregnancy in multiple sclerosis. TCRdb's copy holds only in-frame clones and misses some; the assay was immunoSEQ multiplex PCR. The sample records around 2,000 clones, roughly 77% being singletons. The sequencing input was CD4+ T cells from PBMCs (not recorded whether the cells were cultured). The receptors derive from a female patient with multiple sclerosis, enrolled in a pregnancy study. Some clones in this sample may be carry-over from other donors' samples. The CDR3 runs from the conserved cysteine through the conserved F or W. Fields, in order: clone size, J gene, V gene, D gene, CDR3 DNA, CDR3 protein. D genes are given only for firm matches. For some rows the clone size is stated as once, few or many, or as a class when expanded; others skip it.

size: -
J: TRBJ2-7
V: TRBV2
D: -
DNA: TGTGCCAGCACGATAGCGGTGTGGAACGAGCAGTACTTC
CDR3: CASTIAVWNEQYF

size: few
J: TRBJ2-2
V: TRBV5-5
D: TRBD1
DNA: TGTGCCAGCAGCCGGACAGGGCGGAACACCGGGGAGCTGTTTTTT
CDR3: CASSRTGRNTGELFF

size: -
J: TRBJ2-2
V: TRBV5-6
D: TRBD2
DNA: TGTGCCAGCAGCTTGGGGACTAGCGTAATGATTTACGCCGGGGAGCTGTTTTTT
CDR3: CASSLGTSVMIYAGELFF

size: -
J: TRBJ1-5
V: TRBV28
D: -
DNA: TGTGCCAGCAGTTCCTCCGGCTTCGGCAATCAGCCCCAGCATTTT
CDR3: CASSSSGFGNQPQHF

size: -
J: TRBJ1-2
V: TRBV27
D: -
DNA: TGTGCCAGCAGCCAAGAGTGGGCAGGGAACTATGGCTACACCTTC
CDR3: CASSQEWAGNYGYTF

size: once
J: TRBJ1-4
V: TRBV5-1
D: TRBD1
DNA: TGCGCCAGCAGCGGTGGACAGGGGAATGAAAAACTGTTTTTT
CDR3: CASSGGQGNEKLFF

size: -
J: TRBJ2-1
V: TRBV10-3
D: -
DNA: TGTGCCATCAGTGAGTCGAGACGGGGGCGCTCCTACAATGAGCAGTTCTTC
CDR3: CAISESRRGRSYNEQFF

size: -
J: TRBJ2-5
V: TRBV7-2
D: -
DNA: TGTGCCAGCAGCTTAGCGCTCGGGGATGAGACCCAGTACTTC
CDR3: CASSLALGDETQYF

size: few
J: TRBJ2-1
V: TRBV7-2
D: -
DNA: TGTGCCAGCAGCTTAGCTGTTAGGGTATACAATGAGCAGTTCTTC
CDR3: CASSLAVRVYNEQFF

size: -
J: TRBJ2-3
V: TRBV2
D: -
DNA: TGTGCCAGCAGCGCTATGGCTACCACAGATACGCAGTATTTT
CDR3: CASSAMATTDTQYF

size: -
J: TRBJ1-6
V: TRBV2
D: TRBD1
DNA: TGTGCCAGCAGTATTGACAGGGTGGGGGTTTACTCACCCCTCCACTTT
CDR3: CASSIDRVGVYSPLHF

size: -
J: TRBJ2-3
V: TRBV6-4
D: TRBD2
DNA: TGTGCCAGCAGTCTAGCGGGGGGCTCAGATACGCAGTATTTT
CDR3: CASSLAGGSDTQYF

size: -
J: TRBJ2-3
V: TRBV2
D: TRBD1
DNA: TGTGCCAGCACGGGACAGGGGTTGAGCACAGATACGCAGTATTTT
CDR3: CASTGQGLSTDTQYF

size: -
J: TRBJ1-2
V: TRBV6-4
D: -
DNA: TGTGCCAGCAGTTACTCTGGGGGGCAAGGCTATGGCTACACCTTC
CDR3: CASSYSGGQGYGYTF

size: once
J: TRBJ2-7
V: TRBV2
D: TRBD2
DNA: TGTGCCAGCAGTGTTAATCTTCGGACTAGCATACGCCGCAACGAGCAGTACTTC
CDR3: CASSVNLRTSIRRNEQYF

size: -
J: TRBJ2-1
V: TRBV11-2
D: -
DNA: TGTGCCAGCAGCTTAGCTGCGGACTTCAACAATGAGCAGTTCTTC
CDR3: CASSLAADFNNEQFF